The 30 T cell receptor beta chains listed next were all sequenced from one sample in a study of blood T cell repertoires in COVID-19. Measured with immunoSEQ multiplex PCR; TCRdb has only the in-frame clones, and not every one. The table has tens of thousands of clones, approximately 73% seen once; the top ten hold roughly 6.7%. Sequencing input: peripheral blood. These receptors were taken from a woman aged 50 to 65 with active or convalescent COVID-19.

The chain has TRBV4-1 and TRBJ2-6, with TRBD1 matching over 7 bases. The CDR3 loop spans 19 amino acids. Per germline, CDR1 MGHRA and CDR2 YSYEKL. V trimming: 4 bases; J trimming: 2 bases; junction bases outside the gene matches: 14. CDR3: CASSPRTGPGPPGANVLTF. The CDR3 region has the DNA TGCGCCAGCAGCCCCCGGACAGGCCCTGGGCCCCCTGGGGCCAACGTCCTGACTTTC.

The CDR3 DNA sequence: TGTGCCAGCAGCCGGGACAGGGAAGACACTGAAGCTTTCTTT. This encodes CASSRDREDTEAFF. The chain uses TRBV7-9 and TRBJ1-1; 9 nucleotides match TRBD1. The CDR3 totals 14 residues. The junction had 4 bases not matched to a gene; V was cut back by 5 bases and J by 3 bases. Germline CDR1 is SEHNR and CDR2 is FQNEAQ (reference sequence).

This clone was counted between two and nine times. This chain links TRBV27 with TRBJ1-1, with 8 bases aligning to TRBD1. The CDR3 spans 14 residues. With 5 bases clipped from V and 4 bases from J, the junction kept 6 bases outside the gene matches. Germline V gene data show CDR1 as MNHEY and CDR2 as SMNVEV (reference sequence). The CDR3: CASSLPTGGTEAFF. DNA of the CDR3: TGTGCCAGCAGTCTACCTACAGGGGGCACTGAAGCTTTCTTT.

The chain joins TRBV11-2 to TRBJ2-2, with D tentatively TRBD1 (5 bases). Trimming pared 1 base from V and 4 bases from J, leaving 7 bases between. Germline assignment: CDR1 SGHAT and CDR2 FQNNGV. The CDR3 length is 14 residues. The CDR3 region has the DNA TGTGCCAGCAGCTTAGGGCAGGGCACCGGGGAGCTGTTTTTT. It specifies CASSLGQGTGELFF.

In regard to this clone: The sample has other DNA sequences that encode this CDR3 too. V and J are TRBV7-2 and TRBJ2-5; 8 bases match TRBD2. The germline V gene has CDR1 SGHTA and CDR2 FQGNSA. V shed 1 base and J 3 bases; nucleotides not matched to a gene: 4. The CDR3 is 15 amino acids. In DNA form, the CDR3 reads TGTGCCAGCAGCTTAGGACCGGGAGGGAAAGAGACCCAGTACTTC. Translating it yields CASSLGPGGKETQYF.

The chain links TRBV5-4 to TRBJ1-2; no definite D call. V lost 4 bases, J lost 2 bases, and 15 bases lay in between. CDR1 SGHNT and CDR2 YYREEE come from the germline V gene (reference sequence). This CDR3 has 15 residues. The CDR3 DNA sequence: TGTGCCAGCAGCCCAGCTCTACGGGGAAACTATGGCTACACCTTC. This sequence encodes CASSPALRGNYGYTF.

This chain links TRBV27 with TRBJ2-3, with 9 bases lining up with TRBD2. The V gene's germline CDR1 is MNHEY and CDR2 SMNVEV (reference sequence). With V trimmed by 2 bases and J by 4 bases, 7 bases remained unmatched. The CDR3 spans 16 residues. CDR3 nucleotides: TGTGCCAGCAGTTTAGCAGGCGGGAGGGGTCCAGATACGCAGTATTTT. The encoded protein is CASSLAGGRGPDTQYF.

This chain connects TRBV18 to TRBJ1-2; 9 bases map to TRBD1. The CDR3 is 16 residues long. Germline trimming cut 6 bases from V and 1 base from J; bases unmatched to any gene: 9. Looked up from germline, CDR1 is KGHSH and CDR2 is LQKENI. The CDR3 DNA follows: TGTGCCAGCTCCCCTCCCGGGACAGGGCTTAACTATGGCTACACCTTC. Its translation is CASSPPGTGLNYGYTF.

The chain is built from TRBV30 and TRBJ2-5; TRBD1 aligns across 9 bases. V dropped 4 bases and J dropped 1; count of bases not matched to a gene: 4. Germline V gene data show CDR1 as GTSNPN and CDR2 as SVGIG (reference sequence). The CDR3 loop spans 14 amino acids. CDR3 DNA: TGTGCCTGGAAGTGGACAGGGGCCCAAGAGACCCAGTACTTC. Its translation: CAWKWTGAQETQYF. Based on the CDR3 plus reference TRBV30 and TRBJ2-5, the full variable domain is SQTIHQWPATLVQPVGSPLSLECTVEGTSNPNLYWYRQAAGRGLQLLFYSVGIGQISSEVPQNLSASRPQDRQFILSSKKLLLSDSGFYLCAWKWTGAQETQYFGPGTRLLVL.

This clone was recorded only once. The gene calls are TRBV15 and TRBJ2-3; 7 nucleotides align to TRBD2. Trimming cost V 2 bases and J 10 bases; bases outside gene matches: 12. This CDR3 is built from 15 residues. Germline values: CDR1 LNHNV, CDR2 YYDKDF (reference sequence). CDR3 protein: CATSRTHVGGSAQYF. CDR3 in DNA: TGTGCCACCAGCAGAACTCACGTCGGCGGGAGCGCGCAGTATTTT.

This clone was counted a few times. The genes are TRBV7-5 and TRBJ2-7; TRBD1, as called in the table, went unchecked against the DNA. TRBV7-5 is annotated as a pseudogene. The CDR3 spans 14 residues. CDR3 in DNA: TGTGCCAGAAGCTGGGGGCCCATCGCCTACGAGCAGTACTTC. Its protein product is CARSWGPIAYEQYF.

The table lists this clone with many counts. The V call is TRBV7-9, the J call TRBJ2-3, with 9 bases lining up with TRBD2. The length of the CDR3 is 14 residues. The junction had 5 bases not matched to a gene; V was cut back by 10 bases and J by 0 bases. Looked up from germline, CDR1 is SEHNR and CDR2 is FQNEAQ (reference sequence). The CDR3 DNA reads TGTGCCACTAGCGGGGAGTGGAGCACAGATACGCAGTATTTT. Its protein is CATSGEWSTDTQYF.

This clone was counted between two and nine times. The V gene is TRBV10-3, the J gene TRBJ1-2, with a possible D match to TRBD1 (5 bases). This CDR3 contains 15 residues. Trimming shortened V by 4 bases and J by 0 bases, and 12 bases separated the two germline ends. CDR1 ENHRY and CDR2 SYGVKD come from the germline V gene. For the CDR3, the DNA is TGTGCCATCAGTGTTCAGGGCCAAGCTAACTATGGCTACACCTTC. Translation gives CAISVQGQANYGYTF.

This clone was detected only a few times. The chain has TRBV6-2 or TRBV6-3 and TRBJ1-3; 7 bases align to TRBD1. In germline, CDR1 is MNHEY, CDR2 SVGEGT. Trimming took 2 bases from V and 0 from J; bases not matched to a gene: 13. The CDR3 runs to 19 residues. The CDR3 bases are TGTGCCAGCAGTTACGCCGGGACAGCCCCGCTTAGCTCTGGAAACACCATATATTTT. Its translation is CASSYAGTAPLSSGNTIYF.

This sequence joins TRBV4-2 and TRBJ2-7, with D possibly being TRBD2 (5 bases). Trimming pared 0 bases from V and 5 bases from J, leaving 14 bases between. The CDR3 covers 15 residues. Germline V gene lookup returns CDR1 LGHNA and CDR2 YNFKEQ. The CDR3 nucleotides read TGTGCCAGCAGCCAAGAGCTAGCCAGTTGGGACGAGCAGTACTTC. Translating gives CASSQELASWDEQYF.

The chain couples TRBV24-1 to TRBJ1-1; TRBD1 is a possible D gene (6 bases). Trimming left V 10 bases short and J 5 bases short, with 13 bases between. Germline V gene sequence: CDR1 KGHDR, CDR2 SFDVKD. The CDR3 loop spans 12 amino acids. The CDR3 sequence: CATRNRGTEAFF. CDR3 nucleotides: TGTGCCACGAGGAATAGGGGGACTGAAGCTTTCTTT.

The V call is TRBV7-2, the J call TRBJ2-4; 9 bases line up with TRBD1. This CDR3 is built from 13 residues. V trimming: 8 bases; J trimming: 5 bases; junction bases outside the gene matches: 4. CDR1 is SGHTA, CDR2 FQGNSA, per germline. CDR3 DNA sequence: TGTGCCAGCCGGGACAGGGTCGAAAACATTCAGTACTTC. This codes for CASRDRVENIQYF. Together with reference TRBV7-2 and TRBJ2-4, the CDR3 gives the full variable domain: GAGVSQSPSNKVTEKGKDVELRCDPISGHTALYWYRQSLGQGLEFLIYFQGNSAPDKSGLPSDRFSAERTGGSVSTLTIQRTQQEDSAVYLCASRDRVENIQYFGAGTRLSVL.

This clone was found a few times. The chain recombines TRBV14 with TRBJ2-5; perhaps TRBD2 as D (6 bases). With 6 bases removed from V and 3 bases from J, the gap between germline ends came to 11 bases. The germline CDR1 and CDR2 sequences are SGHDN and FVKESK. The CDR3 is made up of 13 amino acids. The CDR3 nucleotides are TGTGCCAGCAGAAACTCGGGAGAAGAGACCCAGTACTTC. As protein: CASRNSGEETQYF.

This rearrangement joins TRBV28 to TRBJ1-5; no clear D. The length of the CDR3 is 16 residues. CDR1 MDHEN and CDR2 SYDVKM come from the germline V gene. V lost 4 bases, J lost 1 base, and 14 bases lay in between. CDR3 sequence: CASSSPGFSSNQPQHF. The CDR3 DNA is TGTGCCAGCAGTTCCCCCGGGTTTTCGAGCAATCAGCCCCAGCATTTT.

As regards this clone: The sample has other DNA sequences that encode this CDR3 too. The J gene is TRBJ1-2, the V gene TRBV18; TRBD1 aligns across 7 bases. V gave up 6 bases and J gave up 3 bases; unmatched junction bases: 4. CDR3 length equals 13 residues. From germline, CDR1 is KGHSH and CDR2 LQKENI. CDR3 nucleotides: TGTGCCAGCTCGCCCGGGACAGACTATGGCTACACCTTC. Its translation is CASSPGTDYGYTF.

This clone has just a few counts. The rearrangement uses TRBV5-6 and TRBJ1-2; D is uncertain. CDR3 length: 13 residues. Looked up from germline, CDR1 is SGHDT and CDR2 is YYEEEE. The V and J ends lost 0 bases and 8 bases respectively, with 11 bases between them. The CDR3 is CASSLERDRGYTF. DNA of the CDR3: TGTGCCAGCAGCTTGGAGAGGGATCGCGGCTACACCTTC.

In its sample, this clone was seen a few times. The rearrangement uses TRBV5-1 and TRBJ2-1, with 11 bases that match TRBD2. The CDR3 has 16 amino acids. V lost 4 bases to trimming and J lost 2 bases; unmatched junction nucleotides: 5. Germline lookup yields CDR1 SGHRS and CDR2 YFSETQ. The CDR3 reads CASSVGLAVAYNEQFF. The CDR3 DNA reads as TGCGCCAGCAGCGTGGGACTAGCGGTAGCCTACAATGAGCAGTTCTTC.

The chain uses TRBV4-3 and TRBJ2-2; the D gene is possibly TRBD2 (5 bases). Trimming removed 0 bases at V and 13 bases at J, with 15 bases between. There are 14 residues in the CDR3. CDR1 LGHNA and CDR2 YSLEER come from the germline V gene. The CDR3 is CASSQDERSLGLFF. CDR3 bases: TGCGCCAGCAGCCAAGATGAGCGGTCGCTAGGGCTGTTTTTT.

The chain carries TRBV5-1 and TRBJ2-7; D gene uncertain. V was pared by 4 bases and J by 0 bases, with 11 bases between. CDR1 and CDR2 from the germline V gene are SGHRS and YFSETQ. The CDR3 has 14 residues. CDR3 residues: CASSPGWSSYEQYF. As DNA, the CDR3 is TGCGCCAGCAGCCCCGGGTGGAGCTCCTACGAGCAGTACTTC.

V and J are TRBV5-1 and TRBJ1-1, with D unresolved. The CDR3 is 14 amino acids. Germline lookup yields CDR1 SGHRS and CDR2 YFSETQ. Between the trimmed V and J ends, which lost 3 bases and 0 bases, there was a span of 9 bases. CDR3 nucleotide sequence: TGCGCCAGCAGCTACTCACAGATGAACACTGAAGCTTTCTTT. Protein sequence: CASSYSQMNTEAFF.

The chain recombines TRBV25-1 with TRBJ2-3, with D possibly TRBD2 on 6 matching bases. The CDR3 has 15 amino acids. Germline V CDR1 and CDR2: MGHDK, SYGVNS. Trimming left V 4 bases short and J 2 bases short, with 13 bases between. The CDR3 DNA follows: TGTGCCAGCAGTGGCCGGGACTGGGTCACAGATACGCAGTATTTT. This gives the protein CASSGRDWVTDTQYF. Variable domain in full (rest from reference TRBV25-1 and TRBJ2-3): EADIYQTPRYLVIGTGKKITLECSQTMGHDKMYWYQQDPGMELHLIHYSYGVNSTEKGDLSSESTVSRIRTEHFPLTLESARPSHTSQYLCASSGRDWVTDTQYFGPGTRLTVL.

This clone was seen more than once but under ten times. The chain uses TRBV19 and TRBJ2-1; 8 nucleotides align to TRBD2. V gave up 3 bases and J gave up 6 bases; unmatched junction bases: 10. Germline V gene lookup returns CDR1 LNHDA and CDR2 SQIVND (reference sequence). CDR3 length: 16 residues. CDR3 residues: CASSITGGRPTNEQFF. CDR3 nucleotides: TGTGCCAGTAGTATTACCGGCGGGAGGCCTACCAATGAGCAGTTCTTC.

This clone was recorded at least ten times. The V gene is TRBV7-9, the J gene TRBJ2-5, with 10 bases identical to TRBD1. Germline lookup yields CDR1 SEHNR and CDR2 FQNEAQ (reference sequence). CDR3 size: 14 residues. V lost 3 bases, J lost 4 bases, and 2 bases stayed unmatched. The CDR3 sequence is CASSFGDRGETQYF. CDR3 in DNA: TGTGCCAGCAGCTTCGGGGACAGGGGAGAGACCCAGTACTTC. Full variable domain (missing parts from reference TRBV7-9 and TRBJ2-5): DTGVSQNPRHKITKRGQNVTFRCDPISEHNRLYWYRQTLGQGPEFLTYFQNEAQLEKSRLLSDRFSAERPKGSFSTLEIQRTEQGDSAMYLCASSFGDRGETQYFGPGTRLLVL.

The J gene is TRBJ2-3, the V gene TRBV7-9; 9 bases are shared with TRBD2. The CDR3 runs 15 residues. CDR1 SEHNR and CDR2 FQNEAQ come from the germline V gene (reference sequence). V was pared by 6 bases and J by 4 bases, with 8 bases of the junction left unmatched. The CDR3 loop is CASRTLAGRPDTQYF. In DNA form, the CDR3 reads TGTGCCAGCAGAACCCTAGCGGGACGACCAGATACGCAGTATTTT.

This clone was seen repeatedly, ten times or more. The chain recombines TRBV2 with TRBJ1-2; D gene unclear. This CDR3 contains 12 residues. V was clipped by 4 bases and J by 5 bases, with 8 bases between them. Germline values: CDR1 SNHLY, CDR2 FYNNEI. CDR3: CASSVRVYGYTF. The CDR3 nucleotides are TGTGCCAGCAGTGTACGGGTATATGGCTACACCTTC.